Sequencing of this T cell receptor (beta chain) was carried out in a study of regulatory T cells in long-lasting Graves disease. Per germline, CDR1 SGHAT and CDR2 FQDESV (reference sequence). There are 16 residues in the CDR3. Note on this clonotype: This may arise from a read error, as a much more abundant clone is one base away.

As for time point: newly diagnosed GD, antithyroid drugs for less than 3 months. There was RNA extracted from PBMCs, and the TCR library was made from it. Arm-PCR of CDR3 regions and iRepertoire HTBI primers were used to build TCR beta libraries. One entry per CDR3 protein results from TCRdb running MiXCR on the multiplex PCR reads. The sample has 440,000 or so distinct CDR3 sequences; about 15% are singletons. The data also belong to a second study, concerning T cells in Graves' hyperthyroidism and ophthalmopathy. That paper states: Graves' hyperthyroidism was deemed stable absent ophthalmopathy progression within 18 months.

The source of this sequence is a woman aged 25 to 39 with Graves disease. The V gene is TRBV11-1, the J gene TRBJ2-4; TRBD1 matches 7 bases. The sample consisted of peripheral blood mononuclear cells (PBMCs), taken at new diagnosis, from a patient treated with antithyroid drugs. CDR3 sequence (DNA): TGTGCCAGCAGCCCTAGCCCAGACAGGGCCAAAAACATTCAGTGCTTC. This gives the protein CASSPSPDRAKNIQCF.